The sequence of this TCR beta chain was determined in a study of T-cell memory formation after mild COVID-19. This clonotype has only a few counts. Its antigen is as yet unknown. Notes on the study in general: Day 15 to 85 contracting clones showed balanced CD4/CD8; day 15 to 37 expanders favored CD4+. For contracting clones, CD4+ ones sat mainly in CM and EM, CD8+ in EMRA.

Libraries for TCRalpha and TCRbeta carried sample barcodes and unique molecular identifiers via 5'RACE. TCRdb independently ran MiXCR on the 5' RACE reads; one entry per CDR3 protein. Among 450,000 to 650,000 distinct CDR3 sequences listed, about 20% were seen once. Trimming pared 1 base from V and 10 bases from J, leaving 11 bases between. Germline lookup yields CDR1 SGHAT and CDR2 FQNNGV. The CDR3 consists of 13 residues. The chain couples TRBV11-2 to TRBJ2-1; D possibly matches TRBD1 or TRBD2 (5 bases each). The sample comprised PBMCs or a T cell subset sorted from them (not recorded which). This clonotype was sampled from an adult woman who had mild COVID-19 (a few samples of this study predate the infection). Cell type and time point are not known. Here the CDR3 reads CASSLGGAGEQFF. The CDR3 DNA reads as TGTGCCAGCAGCTTAGGAGGGGCAGGCGAGCAGTTCTTC.